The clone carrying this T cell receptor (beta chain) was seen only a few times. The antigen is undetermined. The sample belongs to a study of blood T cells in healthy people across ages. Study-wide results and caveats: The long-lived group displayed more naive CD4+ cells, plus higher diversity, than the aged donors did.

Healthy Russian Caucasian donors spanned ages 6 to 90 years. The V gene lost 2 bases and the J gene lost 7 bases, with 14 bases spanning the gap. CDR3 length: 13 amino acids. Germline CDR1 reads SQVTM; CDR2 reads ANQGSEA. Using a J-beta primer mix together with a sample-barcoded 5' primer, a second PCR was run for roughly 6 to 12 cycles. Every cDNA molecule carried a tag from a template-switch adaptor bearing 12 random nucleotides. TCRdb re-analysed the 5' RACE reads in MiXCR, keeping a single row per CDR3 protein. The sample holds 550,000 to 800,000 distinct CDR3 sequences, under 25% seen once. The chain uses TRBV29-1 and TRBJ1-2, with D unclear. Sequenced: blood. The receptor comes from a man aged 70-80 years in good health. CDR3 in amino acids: CSVEMVGGGGYTF. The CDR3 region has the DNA TGCAGCGTTGAAATGGTCGGAGGCGGTGGCTACACCTTC.